This TCR beta chain appears in the sequencing data of a study of blood T cell repertoires in COVID-19. Study overall: From the United States, Italy and Spain came samples of acute and convalescent COVID-19. PBMCs, B-cell-depleted T cells, or T cells were the source of the cDNA or gDNA that made up the material.

In the original workflow: It was from reference gene primer amplification that nucleated cell counts were estimated. Here immunoSEQ multiplex PCR was the method, and the copy in TCRdb shows in-frame clones only, minus some. D and trimming were read from the DNA, whereas the V and J calls and clone size are those reported in that table. The sample records around 280,000 clones, 85% to 90% being singletons. Germline V gene sequence: CDR1 LNHDA, CDR2 SQIVND (reference sequence). The CDR3 length is 14 residues. V was pared by 10 bases and J by 4 bases, with 10 bases of the junction left unmatched. The chain combines TRBV19 with TRBJ2-7; 10 nucleotides align to TRBD1. The sequenced sample consisted of peripheral blood. This receptor was taken from a woman aged 30 to 39 with COVID-19, enrolled during active disease. CDR3 sequence reads: CATEDRDRGYEQYF. The CDR3 bases are TGTGCCACTGAAGACCGGGACAGGGGTTACGAGCAGTACTTC.